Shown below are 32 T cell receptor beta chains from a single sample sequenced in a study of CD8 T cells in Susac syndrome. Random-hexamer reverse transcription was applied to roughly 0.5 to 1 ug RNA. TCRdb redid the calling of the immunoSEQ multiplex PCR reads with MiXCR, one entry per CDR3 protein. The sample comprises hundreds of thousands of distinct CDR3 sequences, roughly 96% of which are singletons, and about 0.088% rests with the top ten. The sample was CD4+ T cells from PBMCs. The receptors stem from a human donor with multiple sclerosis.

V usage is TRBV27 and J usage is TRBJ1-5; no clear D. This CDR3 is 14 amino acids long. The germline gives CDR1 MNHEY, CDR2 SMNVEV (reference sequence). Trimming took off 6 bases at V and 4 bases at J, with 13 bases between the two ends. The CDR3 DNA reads TGTGCCAGCAGCCGGGAAGGATCGAATCAGCCCCAGCATTTT. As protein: CASSREGSNQPQHF.

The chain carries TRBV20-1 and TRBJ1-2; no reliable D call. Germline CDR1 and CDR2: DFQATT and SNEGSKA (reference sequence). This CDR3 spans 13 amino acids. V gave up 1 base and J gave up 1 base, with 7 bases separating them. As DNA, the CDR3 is TGCAGTGCTAGAGGCAACAGTAACTATGGCTACACCTTC. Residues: CSARGNSNYGYTF.

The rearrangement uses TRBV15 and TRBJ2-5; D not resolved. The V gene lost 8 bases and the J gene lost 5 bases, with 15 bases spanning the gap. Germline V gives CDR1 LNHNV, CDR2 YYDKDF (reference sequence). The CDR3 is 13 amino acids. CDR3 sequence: CATAALFGETQYF. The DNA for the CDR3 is TGTGCCACCGCCGCGCTATTTGGGGAGACCCAGTACTTC.

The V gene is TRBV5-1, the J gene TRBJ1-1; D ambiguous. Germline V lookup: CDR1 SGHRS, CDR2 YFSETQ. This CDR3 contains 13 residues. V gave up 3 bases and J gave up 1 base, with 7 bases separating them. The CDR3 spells CASSSKWNTEAFF. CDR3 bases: TGCGCCAGCAGCTCAAAGTGGAACACTGAAGCTTTCTTT. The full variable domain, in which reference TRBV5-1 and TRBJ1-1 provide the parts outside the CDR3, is KAGVTQTPRYLIKTRGQQVTLSCSPISGHRSVSWYQQTPGQGLQFLFEYFSETQRNKGNFPGRFSGRQFSNSRSEMNVSTLELGDSALYLCASSSKWNTEAFFGQGTRLTVV.

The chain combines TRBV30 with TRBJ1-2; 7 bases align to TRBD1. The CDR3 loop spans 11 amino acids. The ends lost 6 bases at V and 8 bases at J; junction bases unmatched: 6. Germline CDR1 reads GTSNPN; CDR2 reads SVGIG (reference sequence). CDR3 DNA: TGTGCCTGCAACAGGGGACGAGGCTACACCTTC. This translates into CACNRGRGYTF.

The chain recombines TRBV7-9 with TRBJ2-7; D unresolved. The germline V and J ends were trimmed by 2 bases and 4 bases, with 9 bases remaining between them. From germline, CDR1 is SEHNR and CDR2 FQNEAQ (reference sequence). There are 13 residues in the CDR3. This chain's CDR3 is CASSLPGYYEQYF. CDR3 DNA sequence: TGTGCCAGCAGCTTACCGGGTTATTACGAGCAGTACTTC.

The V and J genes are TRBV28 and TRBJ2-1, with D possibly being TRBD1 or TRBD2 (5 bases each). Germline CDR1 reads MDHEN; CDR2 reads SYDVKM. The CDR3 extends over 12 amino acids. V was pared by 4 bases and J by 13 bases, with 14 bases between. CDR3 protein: CASSSSRDGQFF. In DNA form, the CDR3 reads TGTGCCAGCAGTTCAAGCCGGGACGGACAGTTCTTC.

Written as DNA, the CDR3 is TGTGCCAGCAGCCAAAGCAGGGGGCCCGGGGAGCTGTTTTTT. Protein product: CASSQSRGPGELFF. The V gene is TRBV3-1, the J gene TRBJ2-2, with 8 bases aligning to TRBD1. The V segment lost 2 bases and the J segment 6 bases; nucleotides outside the gene matches: 2. CDR1 LGHDT and CDR2 YNNKEL come from the germline V gene (reference sequence). CDR3 length equals 14 residues.

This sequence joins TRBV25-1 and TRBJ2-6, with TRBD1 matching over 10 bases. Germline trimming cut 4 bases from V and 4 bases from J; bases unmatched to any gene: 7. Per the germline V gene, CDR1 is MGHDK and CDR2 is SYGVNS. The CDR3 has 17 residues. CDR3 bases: TGTGCCAGCAGTGGGCTCGGGACAGGGGTCGGGGCCAACGTCCTGACTTTC. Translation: CASSGLGTGVGANVLTF.

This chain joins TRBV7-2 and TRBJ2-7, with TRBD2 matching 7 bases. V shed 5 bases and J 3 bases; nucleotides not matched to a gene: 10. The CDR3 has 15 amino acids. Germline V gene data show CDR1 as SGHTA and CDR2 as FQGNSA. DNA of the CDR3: TGTGCCAGCAGCCTACCGGGGGGAGGATTCTACGAGCAGTACTTC. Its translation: CASSLPGGGFYEQYF. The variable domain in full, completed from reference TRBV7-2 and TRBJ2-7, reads GAGVSQSPSNKVTEKGKDVELRCDPISGHTALYWYRQSLGQGLEFLIYFQGNSAPDKSGLPSDRFSAERTGGSVSTLTIQRTQQEDSAVYLCASSLPGGGFYEQYFGPGTRLTVT.

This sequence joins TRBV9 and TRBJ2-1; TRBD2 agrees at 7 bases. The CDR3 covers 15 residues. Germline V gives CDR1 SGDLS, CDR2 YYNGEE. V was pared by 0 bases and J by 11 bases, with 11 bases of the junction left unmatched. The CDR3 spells CASSVGAGDGTQQFF. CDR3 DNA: TGTGCCAGCAGCGTAGGGGCGGGGGACGGGACGCAGCAGTTCTTC.

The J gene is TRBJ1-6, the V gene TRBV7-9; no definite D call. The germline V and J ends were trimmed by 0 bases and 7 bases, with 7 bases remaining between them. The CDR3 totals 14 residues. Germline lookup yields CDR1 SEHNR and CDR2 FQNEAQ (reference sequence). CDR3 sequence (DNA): TGTGCCAGCAGCTTAGCGATTTCAAATTCACCCCTCCACTTT. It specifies CASSLAISNSPLHF.

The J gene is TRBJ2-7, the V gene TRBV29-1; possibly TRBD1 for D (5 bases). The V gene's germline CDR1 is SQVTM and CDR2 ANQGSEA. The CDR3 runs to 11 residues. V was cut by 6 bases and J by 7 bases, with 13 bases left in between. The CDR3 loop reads CSVTQAWEQYF. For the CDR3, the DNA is TGCAGCGTAACACAGGCGTGGGAGCAGTACTTC.

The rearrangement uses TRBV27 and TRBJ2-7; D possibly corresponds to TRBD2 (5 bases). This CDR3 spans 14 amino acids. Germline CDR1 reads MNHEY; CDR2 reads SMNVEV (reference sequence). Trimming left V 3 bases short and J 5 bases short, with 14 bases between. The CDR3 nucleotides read TGTGCCAGCAGTTTTCGGGGTATGACCCACGAGCAGTACTTC. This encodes CASSFRGMTHEQYF.

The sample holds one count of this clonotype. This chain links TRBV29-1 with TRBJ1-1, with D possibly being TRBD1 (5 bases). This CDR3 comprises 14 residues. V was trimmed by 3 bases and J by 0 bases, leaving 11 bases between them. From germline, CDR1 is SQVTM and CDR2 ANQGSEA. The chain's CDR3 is CSVEVAGVNTEAFF. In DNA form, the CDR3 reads TGCAGCGTTGAGGTGGCGGGGGTGAACACTGAAGCTTTCTTT.

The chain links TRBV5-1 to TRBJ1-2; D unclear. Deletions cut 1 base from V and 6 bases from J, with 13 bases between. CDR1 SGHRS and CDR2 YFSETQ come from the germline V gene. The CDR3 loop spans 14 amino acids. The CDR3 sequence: CASSLTTLPDGYTF. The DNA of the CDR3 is TGCGCCAGCAGCTTGACGACTCTCCCGGATGGCTACACCTTC.

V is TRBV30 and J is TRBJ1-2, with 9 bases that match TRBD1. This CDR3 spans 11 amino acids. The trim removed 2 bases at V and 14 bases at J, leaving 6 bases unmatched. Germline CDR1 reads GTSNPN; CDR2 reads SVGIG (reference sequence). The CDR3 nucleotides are TGTGCCTGGAGTCTACAGGGGGCTAAAACCTTC. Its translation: CAWSLQGAKTF.

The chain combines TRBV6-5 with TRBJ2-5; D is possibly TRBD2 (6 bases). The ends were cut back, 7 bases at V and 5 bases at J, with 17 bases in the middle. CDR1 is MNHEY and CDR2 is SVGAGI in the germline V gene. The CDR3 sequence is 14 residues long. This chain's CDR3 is CASKAAGRWETQYF. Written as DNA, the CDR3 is TGTGCCAGCAAGGCGGCAGGGAGGTGGGAGACCCAGTACTTC.

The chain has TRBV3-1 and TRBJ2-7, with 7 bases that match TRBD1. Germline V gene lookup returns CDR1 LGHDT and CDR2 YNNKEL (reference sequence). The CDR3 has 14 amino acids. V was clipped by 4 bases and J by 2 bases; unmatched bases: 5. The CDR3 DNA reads TGTGCCAGCAGCCTCAGGGACAGCGCCTACGAGCAGTACTTC. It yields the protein CASSLRDSAYEQYF.

The CDR3 coding sequence is TGTGCCAGCACACCCGCATCGGCAGGGGGCTATGGCTACACCTTC. Translating it yields CASTPASAGGYGYTF. The chain combines TRBV27 with TRBJ1-2, with 7 bases identical to TRBD1. CDR1 MNHEY and CDR2 SMNVEV come from the germline V gene (reference sequence). This CDR3 comprises 15 residues. V shed 7 bases, J shed 4 bases, and the junction held 12 bases outside the gene matches.

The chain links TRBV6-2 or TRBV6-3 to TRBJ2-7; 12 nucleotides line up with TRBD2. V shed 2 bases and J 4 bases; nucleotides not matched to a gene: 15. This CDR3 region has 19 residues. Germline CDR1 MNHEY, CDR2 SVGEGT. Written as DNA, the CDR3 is TGTGCCAGCAGTTACCCTCCCAGGCTAGCGGGAGGGCCGAGGTACGAGCAGTACTTC. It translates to CASSYPPRLAGGPRYEQYF.

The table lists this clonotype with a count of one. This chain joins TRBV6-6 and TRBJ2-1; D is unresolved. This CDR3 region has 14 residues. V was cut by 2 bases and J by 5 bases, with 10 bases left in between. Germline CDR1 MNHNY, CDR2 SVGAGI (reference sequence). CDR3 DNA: TGTGCCAGCAGTTACAATTTACGGAACAATGAGCAGTTCTTC. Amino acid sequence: CASSYNLRNNEQFF.

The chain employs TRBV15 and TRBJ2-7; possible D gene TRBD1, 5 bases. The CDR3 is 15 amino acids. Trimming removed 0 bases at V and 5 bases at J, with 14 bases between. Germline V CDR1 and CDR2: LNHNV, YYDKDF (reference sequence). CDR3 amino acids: CATSRDGAGINEQYF. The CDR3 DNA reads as TGTGCCACCAGCAGAGATGGGGCAGGGATTAACGAGCAGTACTTC.

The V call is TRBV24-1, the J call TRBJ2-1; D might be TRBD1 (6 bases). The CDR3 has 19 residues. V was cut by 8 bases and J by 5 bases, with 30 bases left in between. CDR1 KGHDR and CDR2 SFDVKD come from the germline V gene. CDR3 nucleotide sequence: TGTGCCACCAACCTAATAGGGTGGGGCAGGGGAATCAGGAACAATGAGCAGTTCTTC. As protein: CATNLIGWGRGIRNNEQFF.

DNA for the CDR3: TGCAGCGTTGAAGGGGGAAGGAACACTGAAGCTTTCTTT. This codes for CSVEGGRNTEAFF. This chain links TRBV29-1 with TRBJ1-1; D not certain. V lost 1 base and J lost 1, with 7 bases in between. The CDR3 totals 13 residues. From germline, CDR1 is SQVTM and CDR2 ANQGSEA.

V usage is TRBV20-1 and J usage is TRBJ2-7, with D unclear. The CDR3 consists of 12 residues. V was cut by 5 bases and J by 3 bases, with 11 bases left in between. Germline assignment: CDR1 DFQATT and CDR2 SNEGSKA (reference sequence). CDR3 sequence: CSAARTNYEQYF. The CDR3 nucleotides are TGCAGTGCTGCGCGGACCAACTACGAGCAGTACTTC.

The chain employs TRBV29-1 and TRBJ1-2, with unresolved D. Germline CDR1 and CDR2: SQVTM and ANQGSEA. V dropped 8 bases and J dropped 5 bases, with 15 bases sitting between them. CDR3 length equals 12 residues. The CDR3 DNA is TGCAGCCTATCGGTGGGAGGGTATGGCTACACCTTC. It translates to CSLSVGGYGYTF.

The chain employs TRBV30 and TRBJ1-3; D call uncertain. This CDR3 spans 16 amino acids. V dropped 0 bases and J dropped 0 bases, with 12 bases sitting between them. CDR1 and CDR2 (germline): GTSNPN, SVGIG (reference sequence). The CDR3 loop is CAWSVRSAGSGNTIYF. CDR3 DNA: TGTGCCTGGAGTGTACGTTCGGCAGGCTCTGGAAACACCATATATTTT.

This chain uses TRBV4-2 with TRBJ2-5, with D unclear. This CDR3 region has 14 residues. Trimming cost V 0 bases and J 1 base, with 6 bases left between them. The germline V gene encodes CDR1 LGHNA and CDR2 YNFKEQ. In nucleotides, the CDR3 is TGTGCCAGCAGCCAAGATCGTGGCCAAGAGACCCAGTACTTC. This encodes CASSQDRGQETQYF.

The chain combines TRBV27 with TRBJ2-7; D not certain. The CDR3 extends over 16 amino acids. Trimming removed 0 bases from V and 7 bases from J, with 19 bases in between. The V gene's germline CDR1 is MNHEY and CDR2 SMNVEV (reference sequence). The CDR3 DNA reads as TGTGCCAGCAGTTTATCGATGGGTCCGGTAGTGGGGGAGCAGTACTTC. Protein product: CASSLSMGPVVGEQYF.

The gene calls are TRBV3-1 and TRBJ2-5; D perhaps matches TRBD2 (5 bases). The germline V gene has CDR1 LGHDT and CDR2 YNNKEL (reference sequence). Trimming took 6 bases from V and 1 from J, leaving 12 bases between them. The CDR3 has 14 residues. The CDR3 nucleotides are TGTGCCAGCAGGAGGAGGCAGAGCCAAGAGACCCAGTACTTC. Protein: CASRRRQSQETQYF.

This CDR3 is CASTGTRHTGELFF. Here the CDR3 DNA reads TGTGCCAGCACCGGGACTAGGCACACCGGGGAGCTGTTTTTT. The chain uses TRBV2 and TRBJ2-2; the match to TRBD2 covers 8 bases. Germline CDR1 and CDR2: SNHLY and FYNNEI. J gave up 3 bases and V 7 bases, and 4 bases lay outside the gene matches. The CDR3 loop spans 14 amino acids.